Listed here are 23 T cell receptor beta chains from one sample, sequenced in a study of CD8+ T cells in alopecia areata. Treatment: oral pan-JAK inhibitor, 5-10 mg twice daily. Reverse transcription of extracted RNA yielded cDNA, which provided the sequencing template. The repertoire was sequenced with immunoSEQ multiplex PCR; TCRdb's copy has only in-frame clones and lacks some. The table records about 140,000 clones, 86% of them present only once. The specimen comprised CD8+ T cells sorted from blood, sampled at week 4, from a patient treated with tofacitinib. Receptors originate from a human donor with alopecia areata.

This clone is a singleton in its sample. The CDR3 nucleotides read TGTGCCTGGGGCCGACAGGGGACTAAGACTGGGGCCAACGTCCTGACTTTC. Translation: CAWGRQGTKTGANVLTF. The chain is built from TRBV30 and TRBJ2-6; possible D gene TRBD1, 8 bases. This CDR3 has 17 residues. The ends were cut back, 5 bases at V and 2 bases at J, with 19 bases in the middle. CDR1 is GTSNPN and CDR2 is SVGIG in the germline V gene (reference sequence).

The chain couples TRBV5-6 to TRBJ2-7, with 9 nucleotides matching TRBD1. CDR3 length: 14 residues. CDR1 is SGHDT, CDR2 YYEEEE, per germline. V shed 3 bases, J shed 5 bases, and the junction held 6 bases outside the gene matches. The chain's CDR3 is CASSYGTGTHEQYF. CDR3 DNA sequence: TGTGCCAGCAGCTATGGGACAGGGACCCACGAGCAGTACTTC.

The chain couples TRBV7-7 to TRBJ2-2; D unresolved. In germline, CDR1 is SSHAT, CDR2 FNYEAQ (reference sequence). The CDR3 sequence is 14 residues long. CDR3: CASRPQQNTGELFF. In nucleotides, the CDR3 is TGTGCTAGTAGGCCCCAACAGAACACCGGGGAGCTGTTTTTT.

The chain joins TRBV7-8 to TRBJ2-7; 13 bases match TRBD2. The CDR3 runs 15 residues. With V trimmed by 5 bases and J by 4 bases, 5 bases remained unmatched. The V gene's germline CDR1 is SGHVS and CDR2 FQNEAQ. CDR3 protein: CASSNRLAGGYEQYF. The CDR3 bases are TGTGCCAGCAGCAACCGACTAGCGGGGGGATACGAGCAGTACTTC.

The gene calls are TRBV6-5 and TRBJ2-1, with 8 bases aligning to TRBD2. Trimming removed 4 bases from V and 0 bases from J; junction bases left unmatched: 2. This CDR3 spans 15 amino acids. CDR1 and CDR2 (germline): MNHEY, SVGAGI. The CDR3 is CASSSAGGSYNEQFF. The CDR3, as DNA: TGTGCCAGCAGTTCCGCGGGAGGCTCCTACAATGAGCAGTTCTTC.

This sequence joins TRBV4-1 and TRBJ2-1, with TRBD2 matching 7 bases. The ends lost 4 bases at V and 8 bases at J; junction bases unmatched: 8. The CDR3 runs to 14 residues. CDR1 and CDR2 from the germline V gene are MGHRA and YSYEKL. The CDR3 coding sequence is TGCGCCAGCAGCCCCAGCGGGATTTGGTATGAGCAGTTCTTC. Encoded protein: CASSPSGIWYEQFF.

The sample holds one count of this clone. The chain's CDR3 is CASSLGRGGYEQFF. Written as DNA, the CDR3 is TGTGCCAGCAGTTTAGGGCGGGGAGGGTATGAGCAGTTCTTC. This rearrangement joins TRBV27 to TRBJ2-1; TRBD2 aligns across 7 bases. The ends lost 2 bases at V and 8 bases at J; junction bases unmatched: 6. Per the germline V gene, CDR1 is MNHEY and CDR2 is SMNVEV (reference sequence). The CDR3 is 14 amino acids.

V usage is TRBV7-9 and J usage is TRBJ2-1; no clear D. The length of the CDR3 is 9 residues. Germline CDR1 is SEHNR and CDR2 is FQNEAQ (reference sequence). V lost 1 base and J 14 bases, leaving 3 bases between the germline ends. The CDR3 DNA reads as TGTGCCAGCAGCTTAGAGGAGTTCTTC. It codes for CASSLEEFF.

The chain is built from TRBV4-1 and TRBJ2-6; TRBD1 is a possible D gene (6 bases). Germline V gene lookup returns CDR1 MGHRA and CDR2 YSYEKL. The CDR3 totals 14 residues. The V end lost 0 bases, the J end lost 12 bases, and 12 bases lay between the germline ends. The CDR3 DNA reads as TGCGCCAGCAGCCAAGATAGGACAGACCCCGTCCTGACTTTC. Amino acid sequence: CASSQDRTDPVLTF.

The J gene is TRBJ2-5, the V gene TRBV29-1, with TRBD1 identical over 7 bases. TRBJ2-7 explains the end of the DNA better; the J call may be wrong. The CDR3 spans 13 residues. Per the germline V gene, CDR1 is SQVTM and CDR2 is ANQGSEA. The CDR3 coding sequence is TGCAGCGTCTGGGACAGCGCGAGCGGCGAGCAGTACTTC. It encodes CSVWDSASGEQYF.

The V call is TRBV5-4, the J call TRBJ2-3, with D unclear. This CDR3 contains 15 residues. Trimming removed 1 base at V and 3 bases at J, with 12 bases between. Per the germline V gene, CDR1 is SGHNT and CDR2 is YYREEE (reference sequence). The chain's CDR3 is CASSLWGVGTDTQYF. Written as DNA, the CDR3 is TGTGCCAGCAGCTTGTGGGGTGTTGGGACAGATACGCAGTATTTT.

The V and J genes are TRBV13 and TRBJ1-1; D is unclear. Germline CDR1 PRHDT, CDR2 FYEKMQ (reference sequence). The V and J ends lost 4 bases and 2 bases respectively, with 8 bases between them. This CDR3 is 13 amino acids long. CDR3 residues: CASSSTLNTEAFF. The CDR3, as DNA: TGTGCCAGCAGCTCGACGCTTAACACTGAAGCTTTCTTT. Together with reference TRBV13 and TRBJ1-1, the CDR3 gives the full variable domain: AAGVIQSPRHLIKEKRETATLKCYPIPRHDTVYWYQQGPGQDPQFLISFYEKMQSDKGSIPDRFSAQQFSDYHSELNMSSLELGDSALYFCASSSTLNTEAFFGQGTRLTVV.

CDR3 region: CASSQEQGAFNEQYF. DNA of the CDR3: TGCGCCAGCAGCCAGGAGCAGGGGGCGTTCAACGAGCAGTACTTC. The chain links TRBV4-1 to TRBJ2-7, with 8 bases aligning to TRBD1. Germline V gene sequence: CDR1 MGHRA, CDR2 YSYEKL. Trimming removed 3 bases from V and 5 bases from J; junction bases left unmatched: 9. The CDR3 has 15 amino acids.

For the CDR3, the DNA is TGTGCCAGTAGTATAAATCCGGGACAGGCAACCTACGAGCAGTACTTC. Its translation: CASSINPGQATYEQYF. The V gene is TRBV19, the J gene TRBJ2-7, with 8 bases aligning to TRBD1. The CDR3 length is 16 residues. V trimming: 2 bases; J trimming: 2 bases; junction bases outside the gene matches: 8. CDR1 is LNHDA, CDR2 SQIVND, per germline (reference sequence).

J is TRBJ2-2 and V is TRBV6-5; 9 bases agree with TRBD1. The germline V gene encodes CDR1 MNHEY and CDR2 SVGAGI. V was clipped by 6 bases and J by 8 bases; unmatched bases: 10. The CDR3 spans 15 residues. The CDR3 sequence is CASRPDRGIVGELFF. The DNA of the CDR3 is TGTGCCAGCAGACCGGACAGGGGAATTGTGGGGGAGCTGTTTTTT.

V is TRBV19 and J is TRBJ2-3; 10 positions match TRBD2. Germline values: CDR1 LNHDA, CDR2 SQIVND (reference sequence). The ends lost 3 bases at V and 6 bases at J; junction bases unmatched: 15. The CDR3 sequence is 18 residues long. The CDR3 region is CASSISSGSRRAVDTQYF. The DNA for the CDR3 is TGTGCCAGTAGTATTTCTAGCGGGAGTAGGAGAGCGGTGGATACGCAGTATTTT.

V and J are TRBV6-5 and TRBJ1-5; 7 nucleotides line up with TRBD1. Unmatched junction bases numbered 6, after V lost 4 bases and J lost 6 bases. The germline CDR1 and CDR2 sequences are MNHEY and SVGAGI. The CDR3 runs 14 residues. In DNA form, the CDR3 reads TGTGCCAGCAGTTCCCACAGGGGTGTTCAGCCCCAGCATTTT. This encodes CASSSHRGVQPQHF.

The gene calls are TRBV11-2 and TRBJ2-7; D is possibly TRBD2 (5 bases). Trimming shortened V by 1 base and J by 2 bases, and 9 bases separated the two germline ends. Germline assignment: CDR1 SGHAT and CDR2 FQNNGV. This CDR3 is built from 14 residues. The CDR3, as DNA: TGTGCCAGCAGCTTAGGGACTCCTACCTACGAGCAGTACTTC. It codes for CASSLGTPTYEQYF.

This chain links TRBV5-1 with TRBJ2-1; 9 nucleotides match TRBD1. The length of the CDR3 is 16 residues. V was clipped by 4 bases and J by 3 bases; unmatched bases: 8. Germline V lookup: CDR1 SGHRS, CDR2 YFSETQ. CDR3 nucleotide sequence: TGCGCCAGCAGCACGATACAGGGGGCTGTCTACAATGAGCAGTTCTTC. Translation gives CASSTIQGAVYNEQFF.

V usage is TRBV4-1 and J usage is TRBJ1-2; D remains unclear. The germline gives CDR1 MGHRA, CDR2 YSYEKL. The CDR3 covers 13 residues. The ends were cut back, 0 bases at V and 2 bases at J, with 4 bases in the middle. In nucleotides, the CDR3 is TGCGCCAGCAGCCAAGACTCAAACTATGGCTACACCTTC. It specifies CASSQDSNYGYTF.

The chain joins TRBV5-1 to TRBJ2-4; no clear D. The CDR3 is made up of 15 amino acids. The germline V gene encodes CDR1 SGHRS and CDR2 YFSETQ. The V end lost 1 base, the J end lost 0 bases, and 8 bases lay between the germline ends. As DNA, the CDR3 is TGCGCCAGCAGCTTGACATCGATAGCCAAAAACATTCAGTACTTC. Amino acid sequence: CASSLTSIAKNIQYF.

The rearrangement uses TRBV4-1 and TRBJ2-7, with a tentative D call TRBD1 (5 bases). CDR1 is MGHRA and CDR2 is YSYEKL in the germline V gene. V dropped 4 bases and J dropped 6 bases, with 16 bases sitting between them. The CDR3 runs to 14 residues. CDR3 sequence reads: CASSPSRGVTEQYF. DNA for the CDR3: TGCGCCAGCAGCCCCTCTAGGGGTGTCACCGAGCAGTACTTC.

The chain employs TRBV29-1 and TRBJ2-3, with D possibly being TRBD2 (6 bases). V lost 4 bases, J lost 2 bases, and 10 bases lay in between. Germline CDR1 reads SQVTM; CDR2 reads ANQGSEA. This CDR3 contains 13 residues. The chain's CDR3 is CSVGPDYTDTQYF. For the CDR3, the DNA is TGCAGCGTTGGGCCGGACTACACAGATACGCAGTATTTT.